This TCR beta chain was profiled in a study of T cell responses to AZD1222 COVID-19 vaccine. TCRdb keeps only in-frame clones here, not all; method: immunoSEQ multiplex PCR. The sample has around 83,000 clones, 86% seen once. The CDR3 spans 16 residues. Germline CDR1 and CDR2: SGHVS and FNYEAQ. Trimming took 5 bases from V and 6 from J; bases not matched to a gene: 10. The chain carries TRBV7-6 and TRBJ2-1; 10 bases agree with TRBD2. Sample: peripheral blood, taken on day 0 of AZD1222 vaccination. The receptor comes from an adult in good health. The CDR3 nucleotides read TGTGCCAGCAGCCCCTCTAGGAGCGGGGGGGCCAATGAGCAGTTCTTC. It codes for CASSPSRSGGANEQFF.